The entry below describes one T cell receptor (beta chain). Its antigen is undetermined. These data belong to a study of cytomegalovirus exposure and HLA in healthy donors. Study-level findings and limits: A list of around 150 TCR beta chains associated with cytomegalovirus was given.

The CDR3 is made up of 14 amino acids. Trimming cost V 0 bases and J 1 base, with 6 bases left between them. The V gene's germline CDR1 is SGHRS and CDR2 YFSETQ. Primers: 60 Vbeta forward and 13 Jbeta reverse. Sequencing used immunoSEQ multiplex PCR; TCRdb keeps in-frame clones, though not all of them. The sample gives some 120,000 clones, less than 80% of which show up once; about 2% is in the top ten. The source is a man aged 50-60 years in good health and CMV-seronegative. The chain is built from TRBV5-1 and TRBJ2-3; possible D gene TRBD2, 6 bases. The sequenced material came from PBMCs. CDR3 bases: TGCGCCAGCAGCTTGGGGGAGGGCACAGATACGCAGTATTTT. It yields the protein CASSLGEGTDTQYF.